Listed below are T cell receptor beta chains from one sample, sequenced in a study of vaccination and CD4 T cells after COVID-19. TCRdb ran MiXCR on the PCR reads and lists one entry per CDR3 protein. The table shows 10,000 to 13,000 distinct CDR3 sequences, with about 53% occurring only once. The antigens of these receptors remain unknown. The sequenced sample was CD4+ T cells from blood, cultured in vitro. Receptors originate from a human donor who had recovered from COVID-19. CDR3s include the opening cysteine and the closing phenylalanine or tryptophan. A D gene is named only where the DNA matches it firmly. The size field is filled for only some rows; it gives once, few, many or a size class.

size: few
V: TRBV12-3/TRBV12-4
J: TRBJ2-1
D: TRBD2
DNA: TGTGCCAGCAGCCCCGGACTAGCGGGAATCAATGAGCAGTTCTTC
CDR3: CASSPGLAGINEQFF

size: NA
V: TRBV20-1
J: TRBJ1-2
D: NA
DNA: TGCAGTGCAGACACAGATAACTATGGCTACACCTTC
CDR3: CSADTDNYGYTF

size: NA
V: TRBV20-1
J: TRBJ2-5
D: NA
DNA: TGCGGGGGAGTTCGTTCAGAGACCCAGTACTTC
CDR3: CGGVRSETQYF

size: NA
V: TRBV6-1
J: TRBJ1-3
D: NA
DNA: TGTGCCAGCAGTCTGGGGATAGGCGGAAACACCATATATTTT
CDR3: CASSLGIGGNTIYF

size: NA
V: TRBV10-1
J: TRBJ2-5
D: TRBD2
DNA: TGCGCCAGCAGTGAGTCGGTAGCGGGGCTACAAGAGACCCAGTACTTC
CDR3: CASSESVAGLQETQYF

size: once
V: TRBV25-1
J: TRBJ2-2
D: TRBD2
DNA: TGTGCCAGCAGTGGGACTAGCGACACCGGGGAGCCGTTTTTT
CDR3: CASSGTSDTGEPFF

size: NA
V: TRBV3-1
J: TRBJ2-2
D: TRBD2
DNA: TGTGCCAGCAGCCAAGATTTTGGGGTTCGCGGGAGAGCCGGGGAGCTGTTTTTT
CDR3: CASSQDFGVRGRAGELFF

size: NA
V: TRBV7-9
J: TRBJ2-1
D: TRBD2
DNA: TGTGCCAGCAGCTCCGCCGGCGGGAGGGCCGGTGAGCAGTTCTTC
CDR3: CASSSAGGRAGEQFF

size: NA
V: TRBV28
J: TRBJ1-3
D: NA
DNA: TGTGCCAGCAGCCTAGCCCGGGCCCGAGGGGCTGGAAACACCATATATTTT
CDR3: CASSLARARGAGNTIYF

size: few
V: TRBV20-1
J: TRBJ1-5
D: NA
DNA: TGCAGTGCTAGTCAGCCTCAGGGAAACCAGCCCCAGCATTTT
CDR3: CSASQPQGNQPQHF

size: NA
V: TRBV6-1
J: TRBJ1-1
D: NA
DNA: TGTGCCAGCAGCCGAACGTCAGGGGTTACTGAAGCTTTCTTT
CDR3: CASSRTSGVTEAFF

size: NA
V: TRBV24-1
J: TRBJ1-2
D: NA
DNA: TGTGCCACCAGTGATTACCTCTATGGCTACACCTTC
CDR3: CATSDYLYGYTF

size: NA
V: TRBV7-9
J: TRBJ2-3
D: NA
DNA: TGTGCCAGCAGCTCGAGTCGGTTCCGGGAGCGCACAGATACGCAGTATTTT
CDR3: CASSSSRFRERTDTQYF

size: few
V: TRBV5-1
J: TRBJ1-4
D: NA
DNA: TGCGCCAGCAGCTTAACGACGGCAAATGAAAAACTGTTTTTT
CDR3: CASSLTTANEKLFF

size: NA
V: TRBV7-3
J: TRBJ2-3
D: NA
DNA: TGTGCCAGCAGCGACCCCCGTGCCCCGGGTACGCAGTATTTT
CDR3: CASSDPRAPGTQYF

size: NA
V: TRBV6-2/TRBV6-3
J: TRBJ2-2
D: NA
DNA: TGTGCCAGCAGACAACGACTGGGGGCGGCCGGGGAGCTGTTTTTT
CDR3: CASRQRLGAAGELFF

size: NA
V: TRBV10-3
J: TRBJ2-2
D: NA
DNA: TGTGCCATTCGGCGGGGGCAGAGTCGAACCGGGGAGCTGTTTTTT
CDR3: CAIRRGQSRTGELFF

size: NA
V: TRBV27
J: TRBJ2-3
D: TRBD2
DNA: TGTGCCAGCAGTTGGGATACTAGCGGAGATACGCAGTATTTT
CDR3: CASSWDTSGDTQYF

size: medium-sized
V: TRBV5-3
J: TRBJ2-7
D: NA
DNA: TGTGCCAGAAGCCTGGGCCCAGGGCAGGCCTACGAGCAGTACTTC
CDR3: CARSLGPGQAYEQYF

size: once
V: TRBV9
J: TRBJ2-7
D: TRBD2
DNA: TGTGCCAGCAGCGGGCAGATAGCGGGAGGGGAGCAGTACTTC
CDR3: CASSGQIAGGEQYF

size: once
V: TRBV5-4
J: TRBJ2-3
D: TRBD2
DNA: TGTGCCAGCAGCCTCGCTAGCGGTTTTACAGATACGCAGTATTTT
CDR3: CASSLASGFTDTQYF

size: NA
V: TRBV7-9
J: TRBJ2-4
D: NA
DNA: TGTGCCAGCAGCTTATATTCAGGGGAAAGCGGTCAGTACTTC
CDR3: CASSLYSGESGQYF

size: few
V: TRBV6-2/TRBV6-3
J: TRBJ2-5
D: NA
DNA: TGTGCCAGCAGTTACAGCCAAGAGACCCAGTACTTC
CDR3: CASSYSQETQYF

size: NA
V: TRBV24-1
J: TRBJ2-5
D: TRBD2
DNA: TGTGCCACCAGTGATCCCCCCTCCGGACTAGCGGCACAAGAGACCCAGTACTTC
CDR3: CATSDPPSGLAAQETQYF

size: NA
V: TRBV20-1
J: TRBJ1-5
D: NA
DNA: TGCAGTGCTAGAGGAGGTGATCGAGGAGGTAGCAATCAGCCCCAGCATTTT
CDR3: CSARGGDRGGSNQPQHF

size: large
V: TRBV10-3
J: TRBJ2-5
D: TRBD2
DNA: TGTGCCATATCATCCGGACTAGCGGCTTTAGGAGGAGAGACCCAGTACTTC
CDR3: CAISSGLAALGGETQYF